This TCR beta chain was sequenced during a study of vaccination effects on CD4 cells after COVID-19. Study observations and caveats: There was marked clonal contraction among infection- and vaccine-induced clones late after vaccination.

Data came from immunoSEQ multiplex PCR; TCRdb stores just in-frame clones and leaves some out. The data contain 45,000 to 60,000 clones, roughly 80% of them singletons. Following 10 days of culture, CD4+ T cells were isolated. Germline lookup yields CDR1 LGHDT and CDR2 YNNKEL (reference sequence). This CDR3 region has 14 residues. The V gene end was trimmed by 4 bases and the J gene end by 2 bases; junction bases not matched to a gene: 4. Comments on this clone: The antigen is not known.

The chain is built from TRBV3-1 (or the pseudogene TRBV3-2) and TRBJ2-5; TRBD1 agrees at 7 bases. The source material was CD4+ T cells from PBMCs cultured without peptide, sampled before COVID-19 vaccination. The origin of this receptor is a human donor who received a COVID-19 vaccine. This CDR3 is CASSRRTGQETQYF. The CDR3 DNA reads TGTGCCAGCAGCCGTAGGACAGGACAAGAGACCCAGTACTTC.